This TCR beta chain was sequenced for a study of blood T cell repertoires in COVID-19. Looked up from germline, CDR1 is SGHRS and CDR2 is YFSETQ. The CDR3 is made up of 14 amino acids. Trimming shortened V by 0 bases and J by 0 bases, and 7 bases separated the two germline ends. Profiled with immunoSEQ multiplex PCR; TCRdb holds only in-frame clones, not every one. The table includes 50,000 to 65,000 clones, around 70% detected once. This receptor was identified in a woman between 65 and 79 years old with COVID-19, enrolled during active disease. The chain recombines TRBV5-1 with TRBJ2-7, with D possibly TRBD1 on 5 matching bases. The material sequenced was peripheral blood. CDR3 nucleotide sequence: TGCGCCAGCAGCTTGGACAGGAGCTCCTACGAGCAGTACTTC. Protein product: CASSLDRSSYEQYF.